This passage covers 19 T cell receptor beta chains from one sample sequenced in a study of blood T cells in healthy people across ages. For the second PCR, which ran for about 6 to 11 cycles, a sample-barcoded 5' primer and a J-beta primer mix were used. TCRdb processed the 5' RACE reads anew with MiXCR; each CDR3 protein has one entry. The table records about 690,000 distinct CDR3 sequences, around 41% of them present only once. The material sequenced was blood. The receptors shown here come from an elderly man in good health.

This clonotype was recorded only once. The CDR3 DNA is TGTGCCAGTAGTATGGGAACAGGGAAAGCGTCCTACGAGCAGTACTTC. Translation: CASSMGTGKASYEQYF. This chain connects TRBV19 to TRBJ2-7; a possible D gene is TRBD1 (6 bases). This CDR3 region has 16 residues. The V gene's germline CDR1 is LNHDA and CDR2 SQIVND (reference sequence). Trimming pared 3 bases from V and 1 base from J, leaving 16 bases between.

This clonotype came up a few times. The rearrangement joins TRBV25-1 to TRBJ2-1; perhaps TRBD1 as D (5 bases). In germline, CDR1 is MGHDK, CDR2 SYGVNS. There are 12 residues in the CDR3. The V and J ends lost 2 bases and 15 bases respectively, with 14 bases between them. CDR3: CASSEGAGRSFF. CDR3 DNA: TGTGCCAGCAGTGAAGGGGCTGGAAGGTCGTTCTTC. Using reference TRBV25-1 and TRBJ2-1 for the parts outside the CDR3, the full variable domain is EADIYQTPRYLVIGTGKKITLECSQTMGHDKMYWYQQDPGMELHLIHYSYGVNSTEKGDLSSESTVSRIRTEHFPLTLESARPSHTSQYLCASSEGAGRSFFGPGTRLTVL.

The sample holds a few counts of this clonotype. The J gene is TRBJ2-5, the V gene TRBV20-1; D might be TRBD1 (5 bases). Trimming pared 5 bases from V and 1 base from J, leaving 14 bases between. This CDR3 has 14 residues. Germline CDR1 and CDR2: DFQATT and SNEGSKA (reference sequence). The CDR3 loop reads CSAFTGLGQETQYF. DNA of the CDR3: TGCAGTGCTTTTACAGGTTTAGGCCAAGAGACCCAGTACTTC.

This clonotype has only a few counts. V is TRBV28 and J is TRBJ2-1, with TRBD2 matching over 13 bases. CDR1 and CDR2 from the germline V gene are MDHEN and SYDVKM. Trimming at V came to 6 bases and at J to 7 bases, leaving 6 bases not matched to a gene. The CDR3 sequence is 15 residues long. CDR3 in DNA: TGTGCCAGCAGCCGACCGGGACTAGCGGGAAATGAGCAGTTCTTC. This encodes CASSRPGLAGNEQFF. Supplemented by reference TRBV28 and TRBJ2-1, the full variable domain reads DVKVTQSSRYLVKRTGEKVFLECVQDMDHENMFWYRQDPGLGLRLIYFSYDVKMKEKGDIPEGYSVSREKKERFSLILESASTNQTSMYLCASSRPGLAGNEQFFGPGTRLTVL.

The chain recombines TRBV28 with TRBJ2-7; 8 nucleotides agree with TRBD2. Looked up from germline, CDR1 is MDHEN and CDR2 is SYDVKM. The CDR3 length is 15 residues. V dropped 1 base and J dropped 1; count of bases not matched to a gene: 3. The CDR3 loop reads CASSLSRGRSYEQYF. The CDR3 nucleotides are TGTGCCAGCAGTTTATCCCGCGGGAGGTCCTACGAGCAGTACTTC.

This clonotype occurred a few times. The genes are TRBV20-1 and TRBJ2-1, with 8 bases that match TRBD2. This CDR3 has 16 residues. J gave up 5 bases and V 3 bases, and 12 bases lay outside the gene matches. Germline assignment: CDR1 DFQATT and CDR2 SNEGSKA (reference sequence). CDR3 region: CSARSPSSGRNNEQFF. The CDR3 DNA reads as TGCAGTGCTAGGTCCCCCTCGAGCGGGAGAAACAATGAGCAGTTCTTC.

This clonotype has a handful of counts. The V gene is TRBV29-1, the J gene TRBJ2-7; 7 bases agree with TRBD2. This CDR3 region has 13 residues. The V segment lost 6 bases and the J segment 2 bases; nucleotides outside the gene matches: 7. Germline V gene data show CDR1 as SQVTM and CDR2 as ANQGSEA. As DNA, the CDR3 is TGCAGCGTCAGAAGCGGGACCCCCTACGAGCAGTACTTC. This translates into CSVRSGTPYEQYF.

The CDR3: CASSGILGTEAFF. The CDR3 bases are TGTGCCTCTAGCGGTATTTTGGGTACTGAAGCTTTCTTT. The genes are TRBV30 and TRBJ1-1; D remains ambiguous. From germline, CDR1 is GTSNPN and CDR2 SVGIG (reference sequence). V shed 7 bases and J shed 5 bases, with 17 bases lying between them. This CDR3 is built from 13 residues.

A note on this clonotype: Given a much more abundant clone one base away, this may be a read error. DNA of the CDR3: TGTGCCACTTCTACCAGGACAGGGTCCTACGAGCAGTACTTC. Encoded protein: CATSTRTGSYEQYF. V usage is TRBV6-6 and J usage is TRBJ2-7, with 8 bases lining up with TRBD1. CDR1 MNHNY and CDR2 SVGAGI come from the germline V gene (reference sequence). The trim removed 10 bases at V and 1 base at J, leaving 9 bases unmatched. The CDR3 spans 14 residues.

This chain connects TRBV3-1 to TRBJ2-1, with 7 bases that match TRBD2. This CDR3 spans 15 amino acids. Germline V gene data show CDR1 as LGHDT and CDR2 as YNNKEL (reference sequence). With 0 bases clipped from V and 10 bases from J, the junction kept 9 bases outside the gene matches. CDR3 DNA: TGTGCCAGCAGCCAAGATCTCATAAGCGGGAAGGAGCAGTTCTTC. Amino acids: CASSQDLISGKEQFF.

This clonotype occurred a few times. The chain has TRBV20-1 and TRBJ2-7, with 14 bases identical to TRBD2. In germline, CDR1 is DFQATT, CDR2 SNEGSKA (reference sequence). CDR3 size: 14 residues. J lost 3 bases, V lost 7 bases, and 5 bases had no gene match. DNA of the CDR3: TGCAGTGGGTTCGGGACTAGCGGGAGCTACGAGCAGTACTTC. The encoded protein is CSGFGTSGSYEQYF.

Note on this clonotype: The conserved final phenylalanine or tryptophan is absent from the CDR3, which likely points to a read error. The V gene is TRBV29-1, the J gene TRBJ2-1; 8 nucleotides match TRBD1. The V and J ends lost 4 bases and 5 bases, in that order; junction bases with no gene match: 4. Germline CDR1 is SQVTM and CDR2 is ANQGSEA. The CDR3 extends over 13 amino acids. CDR3 coding DNA: TGCAGCGTTGTGGACAGGGTAGACAATGAGCAGTTCCTC. Translated, it gives CSVVDRVDNEQFL.

Worth noting for this clonotype: Being one base from a much bigger clone, this may be a read error. This chain uses TRBV5-1 with TRBJ2-7; tentative D call: TRBD2 (5 bases). This CDR3 has 14 residues. Germline CDR1 is SGHRS and CDR2 is YFSETQ. The CDR3 DNA sequence: TGCGCCAGCAGCTTGGTGGACTCCTCCGACGAGCAGTACTTC. Its translation is CASSLVDSSDEQYF.

This clonotype was found a few times. The rearrangement joins TRBV29-1 to TRBJ1-2; 9 bases align to TRBD1. With V trimmed by 7 bases and J by 4 bases, 7 bases remained unmatched. The germline V gene has CDR1 SQVTM and CDR2 ANQGSEA. The CDR3 sequence is 13 residues long. The CDR3 here is CSGTGGTGYGYTF. The CDR3 DNA follows: TGCAGCGGTACAGGGGGCACGGGCTATGGCTACACCTTC.

This clonotype was seen once. The chain couples TRBV12-5 to TRBJ2-2; D tentatively reads TRBD1 or TRBD2 (5 bases each). The CDR3 covers 17 residues. Germline CDR1 is LGHNT and CDR2 is FRNRAP. V was pared by 5 bases and J by 3 bases, with 19 bases between. The CDR3 DNA reads TGTGCTAGTGGTCCTGGTCCAGGGAGACCCTACACCGGGGAGCTGTTTTTT. This gives the protein CASGPGPGRPYTGELFF.

This chain uses TRBV14 with TRBJ2-3; D is unclear. The germline V and J ends were trimmed by 3 bases and 3 bases, with 13 bases remaining between them. This CDR3 region has 15 residues. The germline V gene encodes CDR1 SGHDN and CDR2 FVKESK. The CDR3 DNA reads as TGTGCCAGCAGCCAGGGGAATGTTGCGACAGATACGCAGTATTTT. Protein: CASSQGNVATDTQYF.

This clonotype was observed a few times. The chain combines TRBV20-1 with TRBJ2-7; TRBD2 aligns across 11 bases. Losses at the gene ends were 6 bases for V and 0 bases for J; bases not matched to a gene: 10. Germline assignment: CDR1 DFQATT and CDR2 SNEGSKA (reference sequence). The CDR3 contains 16 residues. The CDR3 protein is CSASPTSGGSSYEQYF. Written as DNA, the CDR3 is TGCAGTGCCAGTCCCACTAGCGGGGGTTCCTCCTACGAGCAGTACTTC.

The chain recombines TRBV27 with TRBJ2-7; 7 bases align to TRBD1. CDR1 MNHEY and CDR2 SMNVEV come from the germline V gene (reference sequence). With V trimmed by 5 bases and J by 3 bases, 10 bases remained unmatched. The CDR3 covers 15 residues. In DNA form, the CDR3 reads TGTGCCAGCAGTCCAAACTGGGGACAGATCTACGAGCAGTACTTC. It encodes CASSPNWGQIYEQYF.

This clonotype came up a few times. The J gene is TRBJ2-1, the V gene TRBV9; no clear D gene. V gave up 2 bases and J gave up 9 bases, with 15 bases separating them. The CDR3 extends over 14 amino acids. CDR1 and CDR2 from the germline V gene are SGDLS and YYNGEE. The CDR3 DNA follows: TGTGCCAGCAGCGTTGGCGTAGTTCCCGGTGAGCAGTTCTTC. This sequence encodes CASSVGVVPGEQFF.